This T cell receptor (beta chain) emerged from a study of CD8 T cells in ankylosing spondylitis. With V trimmed by 10 bases and J by 5 bases, 6 bases remained unmatched. CDR3 length: 13 residues. Germline-derived CDR1 and CDR2 are KGHDR and SFDVKD. A quantitative 5'-RACE method, one with molecular barcodes, was used to make TCR beta libraries. One entry per CDR3 protein, called by TCRdb with MiXCR from the 5' RACE reads. Among about 360,000 distinct CDR3 sequences, 20% to 25% were seen once, and the ten largest hold around 13%. This clonotype has just a few counts. The antigen is undetermined. Study results and caveats: In peripheral blood, disease-linked CD8+ clones occurred at relatively low frequencies.

The chain uses TRBV24-1 and TRBJ2-2, with TRBD1 matching 7 bases. The sequence came from a male donor with ankylosing spondylitis or in good health (not recorded which). Sequences were obtained from blood, either unsorted or a sorted T cell fraction (not recorded which). The CDR3 nucleotides read TGTGCCACTCGACAGGGAGTTACCGGGGAGCTGTTTTTT. Residues: CATRQGVTGELFF.